What follows describes a single T cell receptor beta chain. Its specificity is not known. The CDR3 totals 14 residues. Germline V gives CDR1 MDHEN, CDR2 SYDVKM. Trimming pared 0 bases from V and 9 bases from J, leaving 9 bases between. This entry comes from a study of shared clonotypes between healthy human individuals. Study-wide points: Large depth notwithstanding, sorted-subset sequencing proved incomplete by rarefaction. Tissue TCR repertoires likely differ from these blood-only repertoires. Of the naive CD4 clonotypes, around 4.7% were shared across several donors.

The sorted-subset replicate PCRs were given around 200 ng DNA, which is some 29,000 T cell genomes. Method: immunoSEQ multiplex PCR; TCRdb's copy keeps in-frame clones and lacks some. The sample has about 1.1 million clones, around 77% seen once. The gene calls are TRBV28 and TRBJ1-6; D remains unclear. The sequence came from a man aged 18 to 29 in good health. Some clones in this sample may be carry-over from other donors' samples. Sequencing was done on a sample of memory CD4+ T cells from PBMCs. The subset here: CD45RA-negative fraction. CDR3 protein: CASSLWEGSSPLHF. CDR3 nucleotide sequence: TGTGCCAGCAGTTTATGGGAGGGAAGTTCACCCCTCCACTTT. Looking up the rest from reference TRBV28 and TRBJ1-6 gives the full variable domain: DVKVTQSSRYLVKRTGEKVFLECVQDMDHENMFWYRQDPGLGLRLIYFSYDVKMKEKGDIPEGYSVSREKKERFSLILESASTNQTSMYLCASSLWEGSSPLHFGNGTRLTVT.